Each of the 32 T cell receptor beta chains below was sequenced from the same sample in a study of T cell repertoires in cytomegalovirus infection. Their target antigens are unknown. Each CDR3 protein is one row after TCRdb ran MiXCR on the reads. The sample yields 200,000 to 250,000 distinct CDR3 sequences, around 40% seen once. The sample consisted of CD8+ T cells from cultured PBMCs, taken from culture after CMV antigen stimulation. The receptor source for this set is a human donor in good health (CMV status not recorded). Some clones in this sample may be carry-over from other donors' samples.

This rearrangement joins TRBV14 to TRBJ1-6; the D gene is possibly TRBD1 (6 bases). This CDR3 contains 14 residues. CDR1 SGHDN and CDR2 FVKESK come from the germline V gene. Between the trimmed V and J ends, which lost 4 bases and 7 bases, there was a span of 11 bases. The DNA for the CDR3 is TGTGCCAGCAGCCGAAGACAGGTGAATTCACCCCTCCACTTT. This translates into CASSRRQVNSPLHF.

Only a few counts were recorded for this clonotype. V usage is TRBV27 and J usage is TRBJ2-2; perhaps TRBD1 as D (6 bases). V gave up 5 bases and J gave up 1 base, with 14 bases separating them. Germline lookup yields CDR1 MNHEY and CDR2 SMNVEV (reference sequence). CDR3 length equals 16 residues. The CDR3 coding sequence is TGTGCCAGCAGTACCCGACAGGATCAGAACACCGGGGAGCTGTTTTTT. It yields the protein CASSTRQDQNTGELFF.

This clonotype was detected ten times or more. V is TRBV2 and J is TRBJ2-1; TRBD2 might be the D (5 bases). V dropped 9 bases and J dropped 6 bases, with 18 bases sitting between them. This CDR3 spans 14 amino acids. Germline V CDR1 and CDR2: SNHLY, FYNNEI. The chain's CDR3 is CARGDEAWGNEQFF. The CDR3, as DNA: TGTGCCAGGGGAGACGAGGCTTGGGGCAATGAGCAGTTCTTC.

The rearrangement joins TRBV28 to TRBJ2-7; no firm D call. CDR1 and CDR2 from the germline V gene are MDHEN and SYDVKM. The CDR3 is 14 amino acids. V gave up 4 bases and J gave up 1 base, with 11 bases separating them. CDR3 region: CASSWYRDSYEQYF. The CDR3 bases are TGTGCCAGCAGTTGGTATAGGGATTCCTACGAGCAGTACTTC.

In its sample, this clonotype was seen a few times. The V and J genes are TRBV9 and TRBJ2-1; 10 bases map to TRBD2. Unmatched junction bases numbered 8, after V lost 6 bases and J lost 5 bases. This CDR3 is built from 15 residues. Germline CDR1 and CDR2: SGDLS and YYNGEE. The CDR3 DNA reads TGTGCCAGCACCCGAAGCGGGAGGGCCAACAATGAGCAGTTCTTC. Protein product: CASTRSGRANNEQFF. Looking up the rest from reference TRBV9 and TRBJ2-1 gives the full variable domain: DSGVTQTPKHLITATGQRVTLRCSPRSGDLSVYWYQQSLDQGLQFLIQYYNGEERAKGNILERFSAQQFPDLHSELNLSSLELGDSALYFCASTRSGRANNEQFFGPGTRLTVL.

Ten or more counts support this clonotype. This sequence joins TRBV7-2 and TRBJ2-5; TRBD2 matches 11 bases. This CDR3 is built from 15 residues. The junction had 6 bases not matched to a gene; V was cut back by 7 bases and J by 2 bases. CDR1 is SGHTA, CDR2 FQGNSA, per germline. The CDR3 DNA reads TGTGCCAGCATCTTGACTAGCGGGACACAAGAGACCCAGTACTTC. This codes for CASILTSGTQETQYF.

This chain links TRBV12-3 or TRBV12-4 with TRBJ1-2; possible D gene TRBD1, 5 bases. The CDR3 contains 15 residues. Trimming took off 5 bases at V and 7 bases at J, with 20 bases between the two ends. The CDR3 reads CASSDSPTDTSGYTF. CDR3 nucleotide sequence: TGTGCCAGCAGTGACTCTCCGACAGATACGTCTGGCTACACCTTC.

The CDR3 loop is CSARDAGRATRETQYF. The CDR3 nucleotides are TGCAGTGCTAGAGATGCCGGGAGGGCGACAAGGGAGACCCAGTACTTC. The chain carries TRBV20-1 and TRBJ2-5, with 8 bases lining up with TRBD2. V was pared by 0 bases and J by 5 bases, with 11 bases of the junction left unmatched. CDR3 length: 16 residues. Germline values: CDR1 DFQATT, CDR2 SNEGSKA (reference sequence).

The chain links TRBV28 to TRBJ2-2; 11 bases line up with TRBD2. The germline CDR1 and CDR2 sequences are MDHEN and SYDVKM. V lost 9 bases and J lost 6; bases outside the gene matches: 6. The CDR3 consists of 14 residues. The CDR3 region is CARYSGRAAGELFF. For the CDR3, the DNA is TGTGCCAGATATAGCGGGAGGGCCGCCGGGGAGCTGTTTTTT.

The chain joins TRBV6-1 to TRBJ2-1; 9 bases fit TRBD2. The CDR3 totals 15 residues. Per germline, CDR1 MNHNS and CDR2 SASEGT. After removal of 10 bases from V and 8 bases from J, the junction contained 15 bases not matched to a gene. In DNA, the CDR3 is TGTGCCAAAAGACCCCTAGCGGGAATAGGTGATGAGCAGTTCTTC. Amino acid sequence: CAKRPLAGIGDEQFF.

Ten or more counts support this clonotype. The genes are TRBV6-2 or TRBV6-3 and TRBJ1-2; no reliable D call. CDR3 length: 16 amino acids. V dropped 0 bases and J dropped 3 bases, with 14 bases sitting between them. Per germline, CDR1 MNHEY and CDR2 SVGEGT. CDR3 region: CASSYSKFAGDYGYTF. CDR3 nucleotides: TGTGCCAGCAGTTACTCGAAGTTTGCCGGCGACTATGGCTACACCTTC.

The gene calls are TRBV27 and TRBJ2-3; D not resolved. The CDR3 has 16 residues. V dropped 5 bases and J dropped 2 bases, with 17 bases sitting between them. Per the germline V gene, CDR1 is MNHEY and CDR2 is SMNVEV (reference sequence). In nucleotides, the CDR3 is TGTGCCAGCAGTCCCCTCCCGCAAGTGTTCACAGATACGCAGTATTTT. Its protein is CASSPLPQVFTDTQYF.

V and J are TRBV28 and TRBJ1-5; D not resolved. This CDR3 has 14 residues. Trimming took off 7 bases at V and 0 bases at J, with 10 bases between the two ends. Looked up from germline, CDR1 is MDHEN and CDR2 is SYDVKM. The CDR3 DNA reads as TGTGCCAGCATCCCGGAGGGTAGCAATCAGCCCCAGCATTTT. Protein sequence: CASIPEGSNQPQHF.

This clonotype was seen a single time. The V and J genes are TRBV7-3 and TRBJ1-1; 7 bases align to TRBD1. The CDR3 has 16 amino acids. V lost 1 base, J lost 1 base, and 6 bases stayed unmatched. Germline V gives CDR1 SGHTA, CDR2 FQGTGA. The CDR3 DNA follows: TGTGCCAGCAGCTTAAGTGGAGGGGGCCCGAACACTGAAGCTTTCTTT. The encoded protein is CASSLSGGGPNTEAFF.

The V and J genes are TRBV11-3 and TRBJ2-3; D is perhaps TRBD1 (6 bases). V was pared by 4 bases and J by 4 bases, with 15 bases between. This CDR3 is built from 15 residues. Germline CDR1 reads SGHNT; CDR2 reads YENEEA. The CDR3 DNA is TGTGCCAGCAGCTCTGGACAGAGCCTCGCAGATACGCAGTATTTT. Amino acids: CASSSGQSLADTQYF.

The table lists this clonotype with a few counts. V gene TRBV6-1 combines with J gene TRBJ2-1; TRBD1 is a possible D gene (6 bases). Germline V gene lookup returns CDR1 MNHNS and CDR2 SASEGT. The CDR3 extends over 15 amino acids. The V end lost 3 bases, the J end lost 5 bases, and 14 bases lay between the germline ends. The CDR3 loop reads CASSETVTGNNEQFF. The DNA of the CDR3 is TGTGCCAGCAGTGAGACCGTGACAGGAAACAATGAGCAGTTCTTC.

This sequence joins TRBV7-1 and TRBJ2-5, with D possibly being TRBD2 (6 bases). TRBV7-1 is classed as an ORF, of uncertain function. CDR3 length: 15 residues. V dropped 5 bases and J dropped 5 bases, with 18 bases sitting between them. For the CDR3, the DNA is TGTGCCAGCAGCCCCCCTGCGGGGCTGTTGGAGACCCAGTACTTC. Amino acid sequence: CASSPPAGLLETQYF.

This clonotype appeared once. V gene TRBV7-4 combines with J gene TRBJ1-1; TRBD1 agrees at 11 bases. Germline values: CDR1 SGHVT, CDR2 SQSDAQ. This CDR3 region has 16 residues. V lost 5 bases and J lost 3; bases outside the gene matches: 8. Here the CDR3 reads CASSPGTGGRDTEAFF. CDR3 nucleotide sequence: TGTGCCAGCAGCCCTGGGACAGGGGGGAGGGACACTGAAGCTTTCTTT.

This chain connects TRBV7-8 to TRBJ2-1, with D tentatively TRBD1 (5 bases). In germline, CDR1 is SGHVS, CDR2 FQNEAQ. The CDR3 runs to 13 residues. V gave up 0 bases and J gave up 8 bases, with 8 bases separating them. CDR3 coding DNA: TGTGCCAGCAGCTTAGCAGGGGCCGATGAGCAGTTCTTC. It encodes CASSLAGADEQFF. Complete variable domain (other parts from reference TRBV7-8 and TRBJ2-1): GAGVSQSPRYKVAKRGQDVALRCDPISGHVSLFWYQQALGQGPEFLTYFQNEAQLDKSGLPSDRFFAERPEGSVSTLKIQRTQQEDSAVYLCASSLAGADEQFFGPGTRLTVL.

The chain has TRBV29-1 and TRBJ2-1, with 7 nucleotides matching TRBD2. Germline V gene data show CDR1 as SQVTM and CDR2 as ANQGSEA. The CDR3 is made up of 13 amino acids. V was pared by 7 bases and J by 1 base, with 4 bases of the junction left unmatched. In DNA, the CDR3 is TGCAGCGGGGAGGGACGGTCCTACAATGAGCAGTTCTTC. Translated, it gives CSGEGRSYNEQFF.

This clonotype was seen more than once but under ten times. The V call is TRBV12-5, the J call TRBJ1-5; 7 nucleotides line up with TRBD1. The CDR3 runs to 15 residues. Germline V gene lookup returns CDR1 LGHNT and CDR2 FRNRAP. V dropped 5 bases and J dropped 6; count of bases not matched to a gene: 10. As DNA, the CDR3 is TGTGCTAGTGGTCCTCTGGACAGGTTTCGTCAGCCCCAGCATTTT. Residues: CASGPLDRFRQPQHF.

The chain combines TRBV6-6 with TRBJ2-1, with D perhaps matching TRBD2 (5 bases). Germline CDR1 and CDR2: MNHNY and SVGAGI (reference sequence). V dropped 3 bases and J dropped 1 base, with 10 bases sitting between them. The length of the CDR3 is 15 residues. The chain's CDR3 is CASSYLSGSYNEQFF. In DNA form, the CDR3 reads TGTGCCAGCAGTTATTTGAGCGGATCCTACAATGAGCAGTTCTTC.

Only a few counts were recorded for this clonotype. This chain uses TRBV7-9 with TRBJ2-1; D is unclear. V was trimmed by 5 bases and J by 7 bases, leaving 9 bases between them. CDR1 is SEHNR, CDR2 FQNEAQ, per germline (reference sequence). This CDR3 has 12 residues. Here the CDR3 reads CASSEPVNEQFF. In DNA, the CDR3 is TGTGCCAGCAGCGAGCCTGTGAATGAGCAGTTCTTC.

This clonotype was seen a few times. The genes are TRBV11-3 and TRBJ2-1; the match to TRBD2 covers 10 bases. This CDR3 has 17 residues. J gave up 4 bases and V 5 bases, and 11 bases lay outside the gene matches. Germline CDR1 reads SGHNT; CDR2 reads YENEEA. The DNA of the CDR3 is TGTGCCAGCAGCACCTCCACCGGGACTAGCGAATACAATGAGCAGTTCTTC. The encoded protein is CASSTSTGTSEYNEQFF. Full variable domain (missing parts from reference TRBV11-3 and TRBJ2-1): EAGVVQSPRYKIIEKKQPVAFWCNPISGHNTLYWYLQNLGQGPELLIRYENEEAVDDSQLPKDRFSAERLKGVDSTLKIQPAELGDSAVYLCASSTSTGTSEYNEQFFGPGTRLTVL.

The rearrangement uses TRBV7-3 and TRBJ2-1; the D gene is possibly TRBD1 (6 bases). The CDR3 length is 16 residues. Germline CDR1 is SGHTA and CDR2 is FQGTGA. V was cut by 4 bases and J by 0 bases, with 13 bases left in between. The CDR3 DNA sequence: TGTGCCAGCAGCTCGGTGGGGACAAGCTCCTACAATGAGCAGTTCTTC. Translated: CASSSVGTSSYNEQFF.

This clonotype was seen only once. J is TRBJ2-7 and V is TRBV7-6; D is possibly TRBD2 (6 bases). CDR1 and CDR2 (germline): SGHVS, FNYEAQ. The CDR3 loop spans 13 amino acids. With 4 bases removed from V and 6 bases from J, the gap between germline ends came to 13 bases. The CDR3 here is CASSSGLASEQYF. The CDR3 nucleotides are TGTGCCAGCAGCTCCGGTCTAGCGAGCGAGCAGTACTTC.

The chain couples TRBV19 to TRBJ1-4; 10 nucleotides align to TRBD1. The germline CDR1 and CDR2 sequences are LNHDA and SQIVND (reference sequence). V lost 6 bases and J lost 2; bases outside the gene matches: 9. The CDR3 contains 17 residues. The CDR3 sequence is CASRLPGQGPTNEKLFF. The CDR3 DNA reads TGTGCCAGTAGGCTCCCGGGACAGGGGCCCACTAATGAAAAACTGTTTTTT.

This clonotype has at least ten counts. This chain joins TRBV7-6 and TRBJ2-7; TRBD1 aligns across 8 bases. Trimming cost V 5 bases and J 0 bases; bases outside gene matches: 9. In germline, CDR1 is SGHVS, CDR2 FNYEAQ. This CDR3 has 16 amino acids. The DNA for the CDR3 is TGTGCCAGCAGCCTTTTGGGGGACAGGCGCTCCTACGAGCAGTACTTC. Protein: CASSLLGDRRSYEQYF.

The V and J genes are TRBV19 and TRBJ2-4, with D perhaps TRBD1 or TRBD2 (5 bases each). CDR1 is LNHDA and CDR2 is SQIVND in the germline V gene (reference sequence). V was pared by 7 bases and J by 8 bases, with 18 bases between. This CDR3 has 14 amino acids. Here the CDR3 reads CASTHFEGYDIQYF. In DNA, the CDR3 is TGTGCCAGTACCCACTTTGAGGGGTATGACATTCAGTACTTC.

This clonotype was found a few times. This chain uses TRBV2 with TRBJ2-5; D uncertain. CDR3 length: 9 residues. From germline, CDR1 is SNHLY and CDR2 FYNNEI. V was cut by 3 bases and J by 11 bases, with 4 bases left in between. The DNA of the CDR3 is TGTGCCAGCAGTGAGAAGCAGTACTTC. Amino acids: CASSEKQYF.

The chain is built from TRBV12-3 or TRBV12-4 and TRBJ2-2; the match to TRBD2 covers 10 bases. Trimming cost V 5 bases and J 6 bases; bases outside gene matches: 6. This CDR3 contains 15 residues. The CDR3 DNA sequence: TGTGCCAGCAGTCCAGCGGGGGGGTGGGCCGGGGAGCTGTTTTTT. Amino acid sequence: CASSPAGGWAGELFF.

This chain connects TRBV27 to TRBJ2-1, with 11 nucleotides matching TRBD2. The CDR3 sequence is 14 residues long. V was pared by 7 bases and J by 5 bases, with 4 bases of the junction left unmatched. Germline V gene lookup returns CDR1 MNHEY and CDR2 SMNVEV (reference sequence). The CDR3 sequence: CASTLAGGNNEQFF. The CDR3 coding sequence is TGTGCCAGCACCCTAGCGGGGGGCAACAATGAGCAGTTCTTC.